This TCR beta chain is from a study of shared clonotypes between healthy human individuals. Overall study results and limits: Collection of samples was limited to blood; tissue repertoires likely differ. Clonotypes which were not shared had lower generation probabilities than clonotypes that all four donors shared. It was the few donors that limited the genetic and exposure-history diversity represented.

In the CD4+ fraction, cells were divided into CD45RA+ naive and CD45RA-negative memory subsets. The V gene's germline CDR1 is SGHRS and CDR2 YFSETQ. V was trimmed by 2 bases and J by 4 bases, leaving 13 bases between them. The CDR3 is made up of 14 amino acids. Of note for this clone: Its target is not known.

The protocol was immunoSEQ multiplex PCR, while the TCRdb copy is restricted to in-frame clones and leaves out a portion. Of more than 1,200,000 clones in the sample, approximately 98.5% were seen once. The chain links TRBV5-1 to TRBJ2-7; the D is unclear. This clonotype was sampled from a man aged 25-45 years in good health. The specimen sequenced was naive CD4+ T cells sorted from blood. Subset indicated: CD45RA+ positively selected. The CDR3 bases are TGCGCCAGCAGCTTCACCAATTCAGGTTACGAGCAGTACTTC. Translation gives CASSFTNSGYEQYF.